This is a list of T cell receptor beta chains from one sample in a study of cytotoxic CD8 clonotypes in ibrutinib-treated CLL. Sequencing was performed with immunoSEQ multiplex PCR; in TCRdb, only in-frame clones are kept and a portion is missing. The repertoire holds some 140,000 clones, with approximately 90% as singletons. This sample comprised PBMCs, obtained after 12 months of ibrutinib treatment. These receptors were taken from a human donor with chronic lymphocytic leukemia. Each CDR3 is given with its conserved first and last residue. The D gene is left open where the match is weak. Clone size is given for some rows only: seen once, a few or many times, or a class if the clone is expanded.

D	length	V	J	size	CDR3	DNA
NA	11	TRBV6-5	TRBJ1-4	NA	CASRSNEKLFF	TGTGCCAGCAGAAGTAATGAAAAACTGTTTTTT
NA	13	TRBV29-1	TRBJ2-5	once	CSVGRRLEETQYF	TGCAGCGTTGGGAGAAGGCTTGAAGAGACCCAGTACTTC
NA	11	TRBV7-8	TRBJ1-3	NA	CASSFGNTIYF	TGTGCCAGCAGCTTTGGAAACACCATATATTTT
NA	13	TRBV2	TRBJ2-5	NA	CASSDGDSETQYF	TGTGCCAGCAGTGATGGGGATTCTGAGACCCAGTACTTC
NA	14	TRBV11-2	TRBJ1-1	once	CASSLGNLNTEAFF	TGTGCCAGCAGCTTAGGGAACTTGAACACTGAAGCTTTCTTT
NA	12	TRBV28	TRBJ1-1	NA	CASGNKNTEAFF	TGTGCCAGCGGCAACAAGAACACTGAAGCTTTCTTT
NA	12	TRBV7-8	TRBJ2-1	NA	CASSLGGDEQFF	TGTGCCAGCAGCCTCGGTGGAGATGAGCAGTTCTTC
NA	16	TRBV4-1	TRBJ2-3	NA	CASSQDLTRPLDTQYF	TGCGCCAGCAGCCAAGATTTAACGCGGCCCCTCGATACGCAGTATTTT
TRBD1	19	TRBV2	TRBJ2-4	NA	CASSVFLGQGITAKNIQYF	TGTGCCAGCAGTGTTTTTCTGGGACAGGGCATAACGGCCAAAAACATTCAGTACTTC
NA	15	TRBV11-1	TRBJ2-3	NA	CASSFGKGSTDTQYF	TGTGCCAGCAGCTTCGGTAAGGGAAGCACAGATACGCAGTATTTT
NA	14	TRBV10-2	TRBJ2-7	NA	CASTQGPQWGEQYF	TGCGCCAGCACTCAAGGGCCTCAATGGGGAGAGCAGTACTTC
TRBD1	16	TRBV18	TRBJ2-7	once	CASSSGTGWKSYEQYF	TGTGCCAGCTCGTCCGGGACAGGGTGGAAGTCCTACGAGCAGTACTTC
TRBD2	15	TRBV29-1	TRBJ2-2	NA	CSALGLAGNTGELFF	TGCAGCGCCCTGGGACTAGCGGGAAACACCGGGGAGCTGTTTTTT
TRBD1	14	TRBV19	TRBJ1-2	NA	CASSSTGTGLGYTF	TGTGCCAGTAGTTCCACCGGGACAGGGCTCGGCTACACCTTC
NA	14	TRBV25-1	TRBJ1-4	NA	CASSEWAANEKLFF	TGTGCCAGCAGTGAATGGGCAGCGAATGAAAAACTGTTTTTT
TRBD1	14	TRBV27	TRBJ1-4	NA	CASRRTGRVEKLFF	TGTGCCAGCAGGCGGACAGGGAGAGTCGAAAAACTGTTTTTT
NA	13	TRBV29-1	TRBJ1-4	NA	CSVGKGWGEKLFF	TGCAGCGTTGGCAAGGGTTGGGGTGAAAAACTGTTTTTT
TRBD1	15	TRBV19	TRBJ2-7	NA	CASSIAGTGVSEQYF	TGTGCCAGTAGTATCGCCGGGACAGGGGTTTCCGAGCAGTACTTC
NA	16	TRBV10-3	TRBJ1-1	NA	CAISESNMLRNTEAFF	TGTGCCATCAGTGAGTCGAATATGTTGCGGAACACTGAAGCTTTCTTT
NA	13	TRBV28	TRBJ1-1	NA	CASSQHPGEGAFF	TGTGCCAGCAGCCAACACCCAGGGGAGGGGGCTTTCTTT
NA	13	TRBV7-2	TRBJ2-1	NA	CASSLDSYNEQFF	TGTGCCAGCAGCTTAGACAGCTACAATGAGCAGTTCTTC
TRBD1	15	TRBV28	TRBJ2-7	NA	CASSEPGQGGHEQYF	TGTGCCAGCAGTGAACCGGGACAGGGGGGCCACGAGCAGTACTTC
NA	13	TRBV30	TRBJ1-1	few	CAWSVQGDTEAFF	TGTGCCTGGAGTGTACAGGGAGACACTGAAGCTTTCTTT
TRBD2	16	TRBV5-1	TRBJ2-5	NA	CASSLGDAGGFETQYF	TGCGCCAGCAGCTTGGGAGACGCGGGAGGCTTCGAGACCCAGTACTTC
TRBD1	15	TRBV28	TRBJ2-7	NA	CASSYLVGGFYEQYF	TGTGCCAGCAGTTATCTGGTAGGGGGCTTCTACGAGCAGTACTTC
NA	13	TRBV7-2	TRBJ2-5	NA	CASSESSQETQYF	TGTGCCAGCAGCGAATCGTCCCAAGAGACCCAGTACTTC
TRBD1	14	TRBV5-1	TRBJ2-7	NA	CASSPGQGDYEQYF	TGCGCCAGCAGCCCGGGACAGGGGGACTACGAGCAGTACTTC
NA	13	TRBV28	TRBJ2-1	once	CASSPQLWGEQFF	TGTGCCAGCAGCCCCCAACTGTGGGGTGAGCAGTTCTTC
TRBD2	14	TRBV10-1	TRBJ2-5	NA	CASSASGLGETQYF	TGCGCCAGCAGTGCTAGCGGATTAGGAGAGACCCAGTACTTC
NA	13	TRBV2	TRBJ1-2	NA	CASSEQGNYGYTF	TGTGCCAGCAGTGAACAGGGGAACTATGGCTACACCTTC
NA	13	TRBV11-2	TRBJ1-1	NA	CASSLIEGTEAFF	TGTGCCAGCAGCTTAATTGAGGGGACTGAAGCTTTCTTT
TRBD2	14	TRBV4-2	TRBJ2-1	once	CASSPKLAGHEQFF	TGTGCCAGCAGCCCCAAACTAGCGGGACATGAGCAGTTCTTC
TRBD1	14	TRBV14	TRBJ2-7	NA	CASRETGISYEQYF	TGTGCCAGCCGAGAGACAGGGATCTCCTACGAGCAGTACTTC
NA	14	TRBV9	TRBJ1-5	NA	CASSVGTSMGPQHF	TGTGCCAGCAGCGTAGGAACAAGCATGGGGCCCCAGCATTTT
TRBD1	16	TRBV7-9	TRBJ1-1	NA	CASSILKGQGGTEAFF	TGTGCCAGCAGCATACTAAAGGGACAGGGTGGCACTGAAGCTTTCTTT
TRBD2	18	TRBV5-1	TRBJ2-1	once	CASSLLGLAGARSYEQFF	TGCGCCAGCAGCTTGTTGGGGCTAGCGGGAGCTAGGTCTTATGAGCAGTTCTTC
NA	15	TRBV9	TRBJ2-5	NA	CASSETGTRQETQYF	TGTGCCAGCAGTGAAACCGGGACAAGGCAAGAGACCCAGTACTTC
TRBD2	16	TRBV5-1	TRBJ2-2	NA	CASSFLAGGGTGELFF	TGCGCCAGCAGCTTCTTAGCGGGAGGGGGCACCGGGGAGCTGTTTTTT
NA	13	TRBV25-1	TRBJ2-7	NA	CASTRQAGDEQYF	TGTGCCAGCACACGACAGGCCGGGGACGAGCAGTACTTC
NA	14	TRBV21-1	TRBJ1-5	NA	CAGQGRLSNQPQHF	TGTGCCGGCCAGGGACGGCTTAGCAATCAGCCCCAGCATTTT
NA	13	TRBV28	TRBJ1-5	NA	CASSSTGNQPQHF	TGTGCCAGCAGTTCCACTGGCAATCAGCCCCAGCATTTT
NA	15	TRBV4-2	TRBJ1-1	NA	CASSQDDGWNTEAFF	TGTGCCAGCAGCCAAGACGACGGATGGAACACTGAAGCTTTCTTT
NA	13	TRBV7-2	TRBJ1-4	NA	CASSLALSGELFF	TGTGCCAGCAGCTTAGCTCTGTCCGGGGAACTGTTTTTT
NA	14	TRBV27	TRBJ2-7	NA	CASSLRALSYEQYF	TGTGCCAGCAGTCTCCGGGCCCTTTCCTACGAGCAGTACTTC
NA	13	TRBV6-4	TRBJ1-2	NA	CASSDLQGSGYTF	TGTGCCAGCAGTGACCTACAGGGCAGTGGCTACACCTTC
NA	16	TRBV2	TRBJ2-2	NA	CASSEGGDRTAGELFF	TGTGCCAGCAGTGAAGGGGGGGACAGAACGGCCGGGGAGCTGTTTTTT
TRBD1	20	TRBV7-3	TRBJ2-2	NA	CASSLSYGTTGDRGTGELFF	TGTGCCAGCAGCTTAAGTTACGGGACAACGGGGGACAGGGGCACCGGGGAGCTGTTTTTT
TRBD1	12	TRBV2	TRBJ2-7	once	CASSGDSYEQYF	TGTGCCAGCAGTGGGGACAGCTACGAGCAGTACTTC
NA	15	TRBV9	TRBJ2-7	NA	CASSVGATAGYEQYF	TGTGCCAGCAGCGTAGGTGCGACAGCGGGTTACGAGCAGTACTTC
TRBD1	13	TRBV29-1	TRBJ1-1	NA	CSVEGTGKTEAFF	TGCAGCGTCGAGGGGACAGGGAAGACTGAAGCTTTCTTT
NA	15	TRBV30	TRBJ2-2	NA	CAWSEGTVNTGELFF	TGTGCCTGGAGTGAGGGGACGGTGAACACCGGGGAGCTGTTTTTT
NA	14	TRBV28	TRBJ2-3	NA	CASTPSGGADTQYF	TGTGCCAGCACCCCTTCAGGGGGGGCAGATACGCAGTATTTT
NA	13	TRBV5-4	TRBJ1-1	NA	CASSLSSNTEAFF	TGTGCCAGCAGCTTGTCGTCGAACACTGAAGCTTTCTTT
TRBD1	13	TRBV9	TRBJ1-2	NA	CASSIDRAEGYTF	TGTGCCAGCAGCATTGACAGGGCTGAAGGCTACACCTTC
NA	15	TRBV7-3	TRBJ2-3	NA	CASSLKGASTDTQYF	TGTGCCAGCAGCTTGAAAGGAGCCTCCACAGATACGCAGTATTTT
NA	14	TRBV29-1	TRBJ2-3	NA	CSVGRIIRTDTQYF	TGCAGCGTTGGACGGATAATTCGCACAGATACGCAGTATTTT
TRBD1	16	TRBV9	TRBJ2-2	NA	CASSYQTGSNTGELFF	TGTGCCAGCAGCTATCAGACAGGGTCGAACACCGGGGAGCTGTTTTTT
TRBD2	17	TRBV5-8	TRBJ2-6	NA	CASSLPSGRSGANVLTF	TGTGCCAGCAGCTTGCCTAGCGGCAGATCTGGGGCCAACGTCCTGACTTTC